The source of this T cell receptor beta chain is a study of T cell repertoires in cytomegalovirus infection. TCRdb re-called the reads through MiXCR, storing one row per CDR3 protein. The sample includes 550,000 to 700,000 distinct CDR3 sequences, 40% of them seen just once. This clonotype has a count of ten or more. The antigen is unknown. CDR1 and CDR2 from the germline V gene are DFQATT and SNEGSKA (reference sequence). This CDR3 region has 14 residues. V was shortened by 3 bases and J by 1 base, with 12 bases between the two germline ends. The sequence derives from a human donor in good health (CMV status not recorded). Some clones in this sample may be carry-over from other donors' samples. This sequence joins TRBV20-1 and TRBJ2-5; D is unclear. This specimen was cultured PBMCs, taken from culture after CMV antigen stimulation. This CDR3 is CSASEVGFQETQYF. In DNA, the CDR3 is TGCAGTGCTAGTGAGGTCGGCTTCCAAGAGACCCAGTACTTC.